This T cell receptor beta chain was recorded in a study of blood T cell repertoires in COVID-19. This CDR3 contains 11 residues. The germline V gene encodes CDR1 MNHNY and CDR2 SVGAGI (reference sequence). Trimming took 8 bases from V and 7 from J, leaving 11 bases between them. Libraries were prepared by immunoSEQ multiplex PCR; TCRdb keeps only in-frame clonotypes and omits some of them. Here the sample spans around 100,000 clones, more than 65% being singletons. The chain recombines TRBV6-6 with TRBJ1-2; tentative D call: TRBD1 (6 bases). The sequence came from a woman between 70 and 85 years old with acute or convalescent COVID-19. The sequenced material came from peripheral blood. CDR3 sequence: CASGQGFGYTF. The CDR3 DNA sequence: TGTGCCAGCGGCCAGGGGTTTGGCTACACCTTC.